This passage covers 8 T cell receptor beta chains from one sample sequenced in a study of T cells in Graves' hyperthyroidism and ophthalmopathy. Researchers amplified the TCR beta CDR3 regions from RNA transcripts. HTBI primers were used for first-round RT-PCR of the TCR CDR3. TCRdb fed the multiplex PCR reads into MiXCR, producing one record per CDR3 protein. This table holds hundreds of thousands of distinct CDR3 sequences, 15% to 20% found once. The sequenced sample consisted of blood. These receptors all come from a woman aged 25-40 years with Graves' hyperthyroidism.

The table lists this clonotype with many counts. The chain links TRBV7-9 to TRBJ2-2; TRBD1 matches at 7 bases. CDR1 and CDR2 (germline): SEHNR, FQNEAQ (reference sequence). This CDR3 has 14 amino acids. V trimming: 3 bases; J trimming: 7 bases; junction bases outside the gene matches: 5. The CDR3 sequence: CASSLTGTVGELFF. The CDR3 coding sequence is TGTGCCAGCAGCTTGACAGGGACGGTCGGGGAGCTGTTTTTT.

The chain carries TRBV29-1 and TRBJ1-2, with no clear D. V was pared by 4 bases and J by 1 base, with 13 bases between. CDR3 length: 14 amino acids. Germline CDR1 reads SQVTM; CDR2 reads ANQGSEA. CDR3 amino acids: CSVAAPRFNYGYTF. The CDR3 DNA sequence: TGCAGCGTTGCGGCCCCGAGATTTAACTATGGCTACACCTTC.

There are a few counts of this clonotype. This chain links TRBV5-8 with TRBJ2-2, with 7 bases aligning to TRBD1. From germline, CDR1 is SGHTS and CDR2 YDEGEE. V shed 3 bases, J shed 4 bases, and the junction held 6 bases outside the gene matches. The CDR3 spans 15 residues. This chain's CDR3 is CASSSGRQGTGELFF. In DNA, the CDR3 is TGTGCCAGCAGCTCAGGGCGACAGGGCACCGGGGAGCTGTTTTTT.

This clonotype was counted at least ten times. The J gene is TRBJ2-2, the V gene TRBV6-5, with unresolved D. The germline CDR1 and CDR2 sequences are MNHEY and SVGAGI. This CDR3 spans 13 amino acids. Between the trimmed V and J ends, which lost 1 base and 5 bases, there was a span of 5 bases. CDR3 residues: CASSYYRTGELFF. CDR3 nucleotides: TGTGCCAGCAGTTACTATCGGACCGGGGAGCTGTTTTTT.

Remarks on this clonotype: A much larger clone sits a single nucleotide away, making a read error possible. V and J are TRBV6-2 or TRBV6-3 and TRBJ2-2; 7 nucleotides match TRBD1. CDR1 is MNHEY and CDR2 is SVGEGT in the germline V gene. This CDR3 spans 15 amino acids. The CDR3 nucleotides read TGTGCCAGCAGTTCTCCGGGACAGAACACCGGGGAGCTGTCTTTT. Protein: CASSSPGQNTGELSF.

About this clonotype itself: A clone one base away is much larger, so this may be a read error. CDR3 region: CASIATLYEQYF. The CDR3 coding sequence is TGTGCCAGCATCGCGACCCTCTACGAGCAGTACTTC. The chain employs TRBV2 and TRBJ2-7; no definite D call. Trimming stripped 7 bases from V and 3 bases from J, with 10 bases between. Germline V CDR1 and CDR2: SNHLY, FYNNEI. The CDR3 sequence is 12 residues long.

This clonotype was detected ten times or more. The chain employs TRBV20-1 and TRBJ2-3; 10 nucleotides align to TRBD1. In germline, CDR1 is DFQATT, CDR2 SNEGSKA (reference sequence). Trimming removed 5 bases from V and 4 bases from J; junction bases left unmatched: 6. This CDR3 comprises 14 residues. This CDR3 is CSAGQGGSPDTQYF. The CDR3 DNA reads TGCAGTGCTGGACAGGGGGGGAGTCCAGATACGCAGTATTTT.

In its sample, this clonotype was seen many times. The chain has TRBV5-1 and TRBJ2-7; the D is unclear. CDR1 is SGHRS, CDR2 YFSETQ, per germline. The CDR3 extends over 13 amino acids. The ends were cut back, 0 bases at V and 6 bases at J, with 10 bases in the middle. The CDR3 sequence: CASSLGAEREQYF. CDR3 in DNA: TGCGCCAGCAGCTTGGGGGCAGAGCGCGAGCAGTACTTC.